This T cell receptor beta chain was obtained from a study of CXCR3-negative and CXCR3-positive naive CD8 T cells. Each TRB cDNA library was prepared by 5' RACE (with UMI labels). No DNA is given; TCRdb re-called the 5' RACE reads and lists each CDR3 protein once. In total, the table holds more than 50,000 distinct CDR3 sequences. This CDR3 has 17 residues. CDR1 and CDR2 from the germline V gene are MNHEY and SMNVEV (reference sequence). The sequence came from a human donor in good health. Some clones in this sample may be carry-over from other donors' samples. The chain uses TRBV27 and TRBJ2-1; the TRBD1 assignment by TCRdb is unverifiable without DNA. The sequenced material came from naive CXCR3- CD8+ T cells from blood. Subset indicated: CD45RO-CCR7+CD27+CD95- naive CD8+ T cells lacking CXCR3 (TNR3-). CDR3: CASSLSPGQGAHNEQFF.